A selection of T cell receptor beta chains follows, all from one sample in a study of T cells in localized non-small cell lung cancer. The data were produced by immunoSEQ multiplex PCR, yet TCRdb's version contains in-frame clones alone and is incomplete. In the table there are approximately 5,000 clones, 70% to 85% of which are singletons. The source was peripheral blood mononuclear cells, collected before any cancer treatment. These receptors came from an older female donor with stage II lung adenocarcinoma. CDR3s include the opening cysteine and the closing phenylalanine or tryptophan. The D gene is left open where the match is weak. Clone size appears in some rows only: once, few, many, or a class for an expanded clone.

D gene: TRBD1
V gene: TRBV7-9
J gene: TRBJ1-6
clone size: few
CDR3 protein: CASSSYRDRGFHNSPLHF
CDR3 DNA: TGTGCCAGCAGTTCTTACCGGGACAGGGGGTTTCATAATTCACCCCTCCACTTT

D gene: NA
V gene: TRBV4-1
J gene: TRBJ2-5
clone size: NA
CDR3 protein: CASRAGGGRETQYF
CDR3 DNA: TGCGCCAGCCGGGCCGGAGGGGGTCGGGAGACCCAGTACTTC

D gene: NA
V gene: TRBV2
J gene: TRBJ1-6
clone size: NA
CDR3 protein: CASSGGRVYNSPLHF
CDR3 DNA: TGTGCCAGCAGTGGGGGACGAGTCTATAATTCACCCCTCCACTTT

D gene: NA
V gene: TRBV5-1
J gene: TRBJ1-1
clone size: NA
CDR3 protein: CASRESESNTEAFF
CDR3 DNA: TGCGCCAGCAGAGAGTCGGAGTCGAACACTGAAGCTTTCTTT

D gene: TRBD1
V gene: TRBV10-1
J gene: TRBJ1-2
clone size: NA
CDR3 protein: CASSIRQGGYYGYTF
CDR3 DNA: TGCGCCAGCAGTATCCGACAGGGTGGATACTATGGCTACACCTTC

D gene: NA
V gene: TRBV5-8
J gene: TRBJ1-1
clone size: NA
CDR3 protein: CASSLGASTASTEAFF
CDR3 DNA: TGTGCCAGCAGCTTGGGAGCCTCGACGGCGTCCACTGAAGCTTTCTTT

D gene: NA
V gene: TRBV9
J gene: TRBJ1-1
clone size: NA
CDR3 protein: CASSPRGGVATEAFF
CDR3 DNA: TGTGCCAGCAGCCCCCGGGGGGGGGTGGCCACTGAAGCTTTCTTT

D gene: TRBD2
V gene: TRBV5-4
J gene: TRBJ2-2
clone size: NA
CDR3 protein: CASSPGGGKGNTGELFF
CDR3 DNA: TGTGCCAGCAGCCCCGGGGGGGGGAAAGGGAACACCGGGGAGCTGTTTTTT

D gene: NA
V gene: TRBV2
J gene: TRBJ1-1
clone size: NA
CDR3 protein: CASSDAGARVSFF
CDR3 DNA: TGTGCCAGCAGTGACGCGGGGGCAAGAGTCTCTTTCTTT

D gene: TRBD1
V gene: TRBV5-5
J gene: TRBJ1-6
clone size: once
CDR3 protein: CASSFTPNRDSSPLHF
CDR3 DNA: TGTGCCAGCAGCTTTACCCCCAACAGGGACAGTTCACCCCTCCACTTT

D gene: TRBD2
V gene: TRBV6-6
J gene: TRBJ2-5
clone size: NA
CDR3 protein: CASSFGLAGTAETQYF
CDR3 DNA: TGTGCCAGCAGTTTTGGACTAGCGGGGACCGCCGAGACCCAGTACTTC

D gene: NA
V gene: TRBV6-5
J gene: TRBJ1-2
clone size: NA
CDR3 protein: CASTDSFYGYTF
CDR3 DNA: TGTGCCAGTACCGACAGCTTTTATGGCTACACCTTC

D gene: TRBD1
V gene: TRBV7-8
J gene: TRBJ1-6
clone size: NA
CDR3 protein: CASSPTGGRDRVSPPLHF
CDR3 DNA: TGTGCCAGCAGCCCGACTGGAGGCCGGGACAGGGTTTCTCCACCCCTCCACTTT

D gene: NA
V gene: TRBV6-6
J gene: TRBJ1-5
clone size: NA
CDR3 protein: CASSFTQGSQPQHF
CDR3 DNA: TGTGCCAGCAGTTTTACGCAGGGGTCTCAGCCCCAGCATTTT

D gene: NA
V gene: TRBV6-6
J gene: TRBJ1-1
clone size: NA
CDR3 protein: CASRSGQGDVGAFF
CDR3 DNA: TGTGCCAGCAGATCGGGACAAGGTGACGTCGGAGCTTTCTTT

D gene: TRBD2
V gene: TRBV5-6
J gene: TRBJ2-3
clone size: NA
CDR3 protein: CASSGDSGYTDTQYF
CDR3 DNA: TGTGCCAGCAGCGGCGATAGCGGGTACACAGATACGCAGTATTTT

D gene: NA
V gene: TRBV29-1
J gene: TRBJ2-3
clone size: NA
CDR3 protein: CSVEGWGARSTDTQYF
CDR3 DNA: TGCAGCGTTGAAGGGTGGGGGGCGCGGAGCACAGATACGCAGTATTTT

D gene: NA
V gene: TRBV7-2
J gene: TRBJ2-3
clone size: NA
CDR3 protein: CASNLRGDTQYF
CDR3 DNA: TGTGCCAGCAACCTAAGGGGAGATACGCAGTATTTT

D gene: NA
V gene: TRBV27
J gene: TRBJ1-1
clone size: few
CDR3 protein: CASSSPLNTEAFF
CDR3 DNA: TGTGCCAGCAGTTCCCCCCTGAACACTGAAGCTTTCTTT

D gene: TRBD2
V gene: TRBV10-3
J gene: TRBJ2-1
clone size: NA
CDR3 protein: CAITTSGSSYNEQFF
CDR3 DNA: TGTGCCATCACCACCAGCGGGAGCTCCTACAATGAGCAGTTCTTC

D gene: NA
V gene: TRBV6-1
J gene: TRBJ2-5
clone size: once
CDR3 protein: CASSEYNSEAQYF
CDR3 DNA: TGTGCCAGCAGTGAGTACAACAGCGAGGCCCAGTACTTC

D gene: NA
V gene: TRBV13
J gene: TRBJ1-1
clone size: NA
CDR3 protein: CASSPPSVNTEAFF
CDR3 DNA: TGTGCCAGCAGCCCCCCGAGCGTAAACACTGAAGCTTTCTTT

D gene: NA
V gene: TRBV11-2
J gene: TRBJ1-2
clone size: once
CDR3 protein: CASSLPRGANYGYTF
CDR3 DNA: TGTGCCAGCAGCCTACCCCGGGGGGCGAACTATGGCTACACCTTC

D gene: TRBD2
V gene: TRBV5-6
J gene: TRBJ2-3
clone size: NA
CDR3 protein: CASTSLAASTDTQYF
CDR3 DNA: TGTGCCAGCACCTCACTAGCGGCTAGCACAGATACGCAGTATTTT

D gene: TRBD1
V gene: TRBV18
J gene: TRBJ2-5
clone size: NA
CDR3 protein: CASSQGQQETQYF
CDR3 DNA: TGTGCCAGCTCACAGGGACAGCAAGAGACCCAGTACTTC

D gene: NA
V gene: TRBV7-6
J gene: TRBJ1-6
clone size: NA
CDR3 protein: CASTLGVNSYNSPLHF
CDR3 DNA: TGTGCCAGCACCCTAGGGGTTAACTCCTATAATTCACCCCTCCACTTT

D gene: NA
V gene: TRBV13
J gene: TRBJ1-5
clone size: NA
CDR3 protein: CASSLGGGSSVQPQHF
CDR3 DNA: TGTGCCAGCAGCTTAGGGGGAGGTTCATCGGTACAGCCCCAGCATTTT

D gene: NA
V gene: TRBV19
J gene: TRBJ1-5
clone size: NA
CDR3 protein: CASSGRAGDQPQHF
CDR3 DNA: TGTGCCAGTAGTGGCAGGGCGGGAGATCAGCCCCAGCATTTT

D gene: NA
V gene: TRBV10-1
J gene: TRBJ1-6
clone size: few
CDR3 protein: CASSEDRDYNSPLHF
CDR3 DNA: TGCGCCAGCAGTGAGGACCGGGATTATAATTCACCCCTCCACTTT